This TCR beta chain appears in the sequencing data of a study of blood T cell repertoires in COVID-19. Study context: COVID-19 samples, acute and convalescent, were from the United States, Italy and Spain.

The repertoire was sequenced with immunoSEQ multiplex PCR; TCRdb's copy has only in-frame clones and lacks some. The sample has about 120,000 clones; 87% are singletons. Germline V CDR1 and CDR2: SGHNT, YYREEE (reference sequence). The J segment lost 0 bases and the V segment lost 4 bases, leaving 3 bases of the junction unmatched. This CDR3 spans 15 amino acids. The sequenced sample consisted of peripheral blood. The V and J genes are TRBV5-4 and TRBJ1-4, with 7 bases lining up with TRBD1. This TCR was recovered from a woman in her 70s with acute or convalescent COVID-19. The CDR3 protein is CASSDGQATNEKLFF. For the CDR3, the DNA is TGTGCCAGCAGCGATGGACAGGCAACTAATGAAAAACTGTTTTTT.